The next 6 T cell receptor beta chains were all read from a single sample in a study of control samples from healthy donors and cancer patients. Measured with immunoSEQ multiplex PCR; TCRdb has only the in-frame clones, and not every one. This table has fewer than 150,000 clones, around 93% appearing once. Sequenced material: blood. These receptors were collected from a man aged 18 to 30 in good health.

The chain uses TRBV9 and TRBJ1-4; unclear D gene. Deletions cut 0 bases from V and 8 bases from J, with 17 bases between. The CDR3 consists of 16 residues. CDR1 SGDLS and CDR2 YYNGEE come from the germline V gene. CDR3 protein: CASSVDPLAGREKLFF. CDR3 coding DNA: TGTGCCAGCAGCGTAGATCCCCTAGCCGGGAGGGAAAAACTGTTTTTT. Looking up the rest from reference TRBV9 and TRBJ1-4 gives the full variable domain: DSGVTQTPKHLITATGQRVTLRCSPRSGDLSVYWYQQSLDQGLQFLIQYYNGEERAKGNILERFSAQQFPDLHSELNLSSLELGDSALYFCASSVDPLAGREKLFFGSGTQLSVL.

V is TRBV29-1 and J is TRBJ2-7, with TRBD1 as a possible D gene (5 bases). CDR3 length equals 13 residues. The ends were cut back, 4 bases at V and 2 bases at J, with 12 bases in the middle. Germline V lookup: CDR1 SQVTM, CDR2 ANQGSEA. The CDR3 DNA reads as TGCAGCGTTGGTCATGCAGGGACCTACGAGCAGTACTTC. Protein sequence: CSVGHAGTYEQYF.

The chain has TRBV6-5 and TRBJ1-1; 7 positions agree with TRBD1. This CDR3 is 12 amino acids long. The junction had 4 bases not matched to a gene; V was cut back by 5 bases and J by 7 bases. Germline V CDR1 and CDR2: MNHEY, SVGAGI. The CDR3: CASSHRGFEAFF. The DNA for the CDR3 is TGTGCCAGCAGTCACAGGGGATTTGAAGCTTTCTTT.

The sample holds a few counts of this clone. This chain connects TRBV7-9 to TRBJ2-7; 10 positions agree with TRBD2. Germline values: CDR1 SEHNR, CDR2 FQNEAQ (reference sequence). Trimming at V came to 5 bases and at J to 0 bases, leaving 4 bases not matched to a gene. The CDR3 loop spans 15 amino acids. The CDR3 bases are TGTGCCAGCAGCACCCTAGCGGGAGCCTCCTACGAGCAGTACTTC. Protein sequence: CASSTLAGASYEQYF.

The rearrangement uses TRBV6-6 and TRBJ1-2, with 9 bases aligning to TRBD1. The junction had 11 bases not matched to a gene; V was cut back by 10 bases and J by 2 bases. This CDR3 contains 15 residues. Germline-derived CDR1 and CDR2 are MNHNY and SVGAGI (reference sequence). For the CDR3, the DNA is TGTGCCACCTTAGCCGGGACAGGGTGGAACTATGGCTACACCTTC. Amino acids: CATLAGTGWNYGYTF.

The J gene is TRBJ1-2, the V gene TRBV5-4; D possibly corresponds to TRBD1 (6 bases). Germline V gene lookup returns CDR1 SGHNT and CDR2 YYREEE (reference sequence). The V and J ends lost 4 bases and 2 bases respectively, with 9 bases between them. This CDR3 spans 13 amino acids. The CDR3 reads CASSTDRNYGYTF. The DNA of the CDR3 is TGTGCCAGCAGCACGGACAGAAACTATGGCTACACCTTC.